This entry concerns a single TCR beta chain. This entry comes from a study of blood T cell repertoires in COVID-19. Assay used: immunoSEQ multiplex PCR; TCRdb lists only in-frame clones, some missing. The profile shows about 60,000 clones, roughly nine tenths of them singletons. Trimming removed 0 bases from V and 10 bases from J, with 16 bases in between. The germline V gene encodes CDR1 KGHSH and CDR2 LQKENI. The CDR3 runs 16 residues. This TCR derives from a human donor in a cohort sampled during active COVID-19. The gene calls are TRBV18 and TRBJ1-6; D possibly corresponds to TRBD1 (6 bases). The source material was peripheral blood. For the CDR3, the DNA is TGTGCCAGCTCACCACCAACAGGACAGAGAACCTCACCCCTCCACTTT. Protein: CASSPPTGQRTSPLHF.